Listed below are T cell receptor beta chains from one sample, sequenced in a study of blood T cell repertoires in COVID-19. Here immunoSEQ multiplex PCR was the method, and the copy in TCRdb shows in-frame clones only, minus some. This table holds approximately 290,000 clones, approximately 86% found once. Input material: peripheral blood. Source of these receptors: a human donor with COVID-19, enrolled during active disease. The donor label of this sample is uncertain. Both conserved end residues are part of each CDR3. The order of the fields is CDR3 DNA, CDR3 protein, D gene, V gene, clone size, J gene. A D gene is named only where the DNA matches it firmly. Clone sizes are given selectively: once, few, many, or a class where the clone is expanded.

CDR3 DNA: TGCGCCAGCAGTGGAGACTCCCCCTCCTACGAGCAGTACTTC
CDR3 protein: CASSGDSPSYEQYF
D gene: -
V gene: TRBV10-1
clone size: -
J gene: TRBJ2-7

CDR3 DNA: TGTGCCAGCAGCCGAGAACCCGACAGGGCGAACACTGAAGCTTTCTTT
CDR3 protein: CASSREPDRANTEAFF
D gene: TRBD1
V gene: TRBV5-5
clone size: -
J gene: TRBJ1-1

CDR3 DNA: TGTGGCAGCGGGAGACCCGATGAGCAGTTCTTC
CDR3 protein: CGSGRPDEQFF
D gene: TRBD2
V gene: TRBV7-9
clone size: -
J gene: TRBJ2-1

CDR3 DNA: TGTGCTAGCGAGAGAACAGATACGCAGTATTTT
CDR3 protein: CASERTDTQYF
D gene: -
V gene: TRBV12-5
clone size: -
J gene: TRBJ2-3

CDR3 DNA: TGTGCCAGCAGCTTGGACAGGGAGGCGCCCCAGCATTTT
CDR3 protein: CASSLDREAPQHF
D gene: TRBD1
V gene: TRBV7-8
clone size: -
J gene: TRBJ1-5

CDR3 DNA: TGTGCCAGCAGCCCTACAGGGGCGGGGGAAGCTTTCTTT
CDR3 protein: CASSPTGAGEAFF
D gene: TRBD1
V gene: TRBV7-9
clone size: -
J gene: TRBJ1-1

CDR3 DNA: TGTGCCATCAGTAGACAACCTAACTATGGCTACACCTTC
CDR3 protein: CAISRQPNYGYTF
D gene: -
V gene: TRBV10-3
clone size: -
J gene: TRBJ1-2

CDR3 DNA: TGTGCCAGCAGACCGACAGGCTCCTACAATGAGCAGTTCTTC
CDR3 protein: CASRPTGSYNEQFF
D gene: -
V gene: TRBV3-1/TRBV3-2
clone size: few
J gene: TRBJ2-1

CDR3 DNA: TGTGCCAGCAGAAAATACAGGGATTTCTCCTACGAGCAGTACTTC
CDR3 protein: CASRKYRDFSYEQYF
D gene: -
V gene: TRBV6-5
clone size: -
J gene: TRBJ2-7

CDR3 DNA: TGTGCCAGCAGCCGAACAGGGGGCGGAAATTCACCCCTCCACTTT
CDR3 protein: CASSRTGGGNSPLHF
D gene: TRBD1
V gene: TRBV5-6
clone size: once
J gene: TRBJ1-6

CDR3 DNA: TGTGCCAGCAACAGGGAGAGCAACACTGAAGCTTTCTTT
CDR3 protein: CASNRESNTEAFF
D gene: -
V gene: TRBV19
clone size: -
J gene: TRBJ1-1

CDR3 DNA: TGTGCCAGCGCATCAAGGGGCCGCTATGGCTACACCTTC
CDR3 protein: CASASRGRYGYTF
D gene: -
V gene: TRBV28
clone size: -
J gene: TRBJ1-2

CDR3 DNA: TGTGCCAGCAGCCAAGGGGAGGCCAACACTGAAGCTTTCTTT
CDR3 protein: CASSQGEANTEAFF
D gene: -
V gene: TRBV3-1/TRBV3-2
clone size: -
J gene: TRBJ1-1

CDR3 DNA: TGTGCCAGCAGCACCCGGACTAGTTTAGTCACAGATACGCAGTATTTT
CDR3 protein: CASSTRTSLVTDTQYF
D gene: TRBD2
V gene: TRBV5-6
clone size: once
J gene: TRBJ2-3

CDR3 DNA: TGTGCCAGCAGTGAAGCGCGGGCTAGCGGGATCTATGAGCAGTTCTTC
CDR3 protein: CASSEARASGIYEQFF
D gene: TRBD2
V gene: TRBV2
clone size: -
J gene: TRBJ2-1

CDR3 DNA: TGTGCCAGCAGCTGGATGCCAGCGGGAGGGCGTGGCGGGGAGCTGTTTTTT
CDR3 protein: CASSWMPAGGRGGELFF
D gene: TRBD2
V gene: TRBV2
clone size: -
J gene: TRBJ2-2

CDR3 DNA: TGTGCCAGCAGCAGGAGAGGGACTAGCGGGAGTCAAGTAGGGGAGCAGTACTTC
CDR3 protein: CASSRRGTSGSQVGEQYF
D gene: -
V gene: TRBV21-1
clone size: -
J gene: TRBJ2-7

CDR3 DNA: TGTGCCAGCGGAGCGGGGCCATGGTTCTCAGATACGCAGTATTTT
CDR3 protein: CASGAGPWFSDTQYF
D gene: TRBD2
V gene: TRBV27
clone size: -
J gene: TRBJ2-3

CDR3 DNA: TGTGCCAGCAGCTTAGAGGGAGGGAACTATGGCTACACCTTC
CDR3 protein: CASSLEGGNYGYTF
D gene: -
V gene: TRBV7-2
clone size: -
J gene: TRBJ1-2

CDR3 DNA: TGTGCCAGCAGCAAAGCGAGCGGGACACACTACAATGAGCAGTTCTTC
CDR3 protein: CASSKASGTHYNEQFF
D gene: -
V gene: TRBV21-1
clone size: -
J gene: TRBJ2-1

CDR3 DNA: TGTGCCAGTAGTGGACAGCTCCATGCAACTAATGAAAAACTGTTTTTT
CDR3 protein: CASSGQLHATNEKLFF
D gene: -
V gene: TRBV19
clone size: -
J gene: TRBJ1-4

CDR3 DNA: TGCAGTGCTAGTTGGGGGGGCAGTCGGGTAGACAACCAGCCCCAGCATTTT
CDR3 protein: CSASWGGSRVDNQPQHF
D gene: -
V gene: TRBV20-1
clone size: -
J gene: TRBJ1-5

CDR3 DNA: TGTGCCAGCAGTTACTCGACGACAGGGGATTCCTACGAGCAGTACTTC
CDR3 protein: CASSYSTTGDSYEQYF
D gene: TRBD1
V gene: TRBV6-6
clone size: -
J gene: TRBJ2-7

CDR3 DNA: TGTGCCAGTAGTAGAGACAGGCGTTTCGGCTACACCTTC
CDR3 protein: CASSRDRRFGYTF
D gene: -
V gene: TRBV19
clone size: -
J gene: TRBJ1-2

CDR3 DNA: TGTGCCAGCAGTCAAATCCGAGGAACAACAGGGGCAACTAATGAAAAACTGTTTTTT
CDR3 protein: CASSQIRGTTGATNEKLFF
D gene: TRBD1
V gene: TRBV6-6
clone size: -
J gene: TRBJ1-4

CDR3 DNA: TGTGCCAGCATTACCTCAGGGGGAAGTTACGAGCAGTACTTC
CDR3 protein: CASITSGGSYEQYF
D gene: TRBD1
V gene: TRBV28
clone size: -
J gene: TRBJ2-7

CDR3 DNA: TGCAGCGGGAGAAGAGGGGGCGATCGGTCTTACACTGAAGCTTTCTTT
CDR3 protein: CSGRRGGDRSYTEAFF
D gene: TRBD1
V gene: TRBV29-1
clone size: -
J gene: TRBJ1-1

CDR3 DNA: TGTGCCAGCAGGCCGGACAGGGCTCCATCCAACTATGGCTACACCTTC
CDR3 protein: CASRPDRAPSNYGYTF
D gene: TRBD1
V gene: TRBV2
clone size: -
J gene: TRBJ1-2

CDR3 DNA: TGTGCCAGCAGCCCTAGCGGTCAAAGCTCCTACGAGCAGTACTTC
CDR3 protein: CASSPSGQSSYEQYF
D gene: TRBD2
V gene: TRBV5-5
clone size: once
J gene: TRBJ2-7

CDR3 DNA: TGTGCCAGCAGATTACAGGGAGGCACTGAAGCTTTCTTT
CDR3 protein: CASRLQGGTEAFF
D gene: -
V gene: TRBV28
clone size: -
J gene: TRBJ1-1

CDR3 DNA: TGTGCCAGTAAAGGGGCTCGGACCACAACTAATGAAAAACTGTTTTTT
CDR3 protein: CASKGARTTTNEKLFF
D gene: -
V gene: TRBV19
clone size: -
J gene: TRBJ1-4

CDR3 DNA: TGCGCCAGCAGCTTGGCCGGTCTAGCGGGGATCACCGGGGAGCTGTTTTTT
CDR3 protein: CASSLAGLAGITGELFF
D gene: TRBD2
V gene: TRBV5-1
clone size: -
J gene: TRBJ2-2

CDR3 DNA: TGTGCCAGCAGTGTACTAGCGGGAACCCTCAATGAGCAGTTCTTC
CDR3 protein: CASSVLAGTLNEQFF
D gene: TRBD2
V gene: TRBV6-6
clone size: -
J gene: TRBJ2-1

CDR3 DNA: TGTGCCAGCAGCTTAGAACAGGAAAAACTGTTTTTT
CDR3 protein: CASSLEQEKLFF
D gene: -
V gene: TRBV7-9
clone size: -
J gene: TRBJ1-4

CDR3 DNA: TGTGCCAGCAGCGCTAGACAGGGGAGGGGGTTTGAAGCTTTCTTT
CDR3 protein: CASSARQGRGFEAFF
D gene: TRBD1
V gene: TRBV9
clone size: -
J gene: TRBJ1-1

CDR3 DNA: TGCGCCAGCAGCTTGGAAACCCTATCCTACGAGCAGTACTTC
CDR3 protein: CASSLETLSYEQYF
D gene: -
V gene: TRBV5-1
clone size: few
J gene: TRBJ2-7

CDR3 DNA: TGCAGTGCTAGTCCCTTTCGAGGCGAGTGGAACATTCAGTACTTC
CDR3 protein: CSASPFRGEWNIQYF
D gene: -
V gene: TRBV20-1
clone size: -
J gene: TRBJ2-4

CDR3 DNA: TGTGCCAGCAGCGCATACGGGGGTGAGTCCTACGAGCAGTACTTC
CDR3 protein: CASSAYGGESYEQYF
D gene: -
V gene: TRBV11-3
clone size: -
J gene: TRBJ2-7

CDR3 DNA: TGTGCCAGCAGCCAAAACCAGGGTAGATTTTATCAGCCCCAGCATTTT
CDR3 protein: CASSQNQGRFYQPQHF
D gene: -
V gene: TRBV3-1/TRBV3-2
clone size: once
J gene: TRBJ1-5

CDR3 DNA: TGTGCCAGTAGTATCTTTCGGACAGGGGAGGAAAAACTGTTTTTT
CDR3 protein: CASSIFRTGEEKLFF
D gene: TRBD1
V gene: TRBV19
clone size: -
J gene: TRBJ1-4

CDR3 DNA: TGCAGCGTTGGATACAGGGAGGGAACTGAAGCTTTCTTT
CDR3 protein: CSVGYREGTEAFF
D gene: -
V gene: TRBV29-1
clone size: -
J gene: TRBJ1-1